A single sample is the source of the 27 T cell receptor beta chains below, sequenced in a study of spatial heterogeneity in lung cancer. Findings and caveats of the study: Higher tumor mutation counts went along with higher counts of expanded intratumoral alpha and beta TCRs.

For these TCRs, the target antigens are not known. The time point is: sample taken at primary tumor resection. TCRdb analysed the 5' RACE reads with MiXCR anew, one entry per CDR3 protein. The repertoire holds about 3,000 distinct CDR3 sequences, with around 8% as singletons. The source material was lung tumor tissue, sampled at surgery. All receptors come from a male donor with early-stage non-small cell lung cancer.

This clonotype was picked up many times. V and J are TRBV7-2 and TRBJ2-2; 10 bases are shared with TRBD1. The CDR3 totals 15 residues. V lost 5 bases to trimming and J lost 5 bases; unmatched junction nucleotides: 5. Germline V gives CDR1 SGHTA, CDR2 FQGNSA. The chain's CDR3 is CASSPRQGATGELFF. CDR3 coding DNA: TGTGCCAGCAGCCCTCGACAGGGGGCAACCGGGGAGCTGTTTTTT. Together with reference TRBV7-2 and TRBJ2-2, the CDR3 gives the full variable domain: GAGVSQSPSNKVTEKGKDVELRCDPISGHTALYWYRQSLGQGLEFLIYFQGNSAPDKSGLPSDRFSAERTGGSVSTLTIQRTQQEDSAVYLCASSPRQGATGELFFGEGSRLTVL.

By sample share, this clonotype is medium-sized. The rearrangement uses TRBV5-6 and TRBJ2-2; D may be TRBD2 (7 bases). CDR3 length: 15 residues. Germline values: CDR1 SGHDT, CDR2 YYEEEE. V dropped 6 bases and J dropped 1 base, with 13 bases sitting between them. The CDR3 sequence is CASTWGGLNTGELFF. The CDR3 DNA sequence: TGTGCCAGCACCTGGGGGGGCCTGAACACCGGGGAGCTGTTTTTT.

The rearrangement joins TRBV12-3 or TRBV12-4 to TRBJ1-1, with D hard to call. V lost 6 bases, J lost 0 bases, and 5 bases lay in between. CDR3 length: 12 amino acids. For the CDR3, the DNA is TGTGCCAGCAGACAAATGAACACTGAAGCTTTCTTT. Amino acids: CASRQMNTEAFF.

By share of the sample, this clonotype is medium-sized. The chain couples TRBV2 to TRBJ1-1, with TRBD1 identical over 10 bases. V lost 4 bases to trimming and J lost 7 bases; unmatched junction nucleotides: 0. Germline loops: CDR1 SNHLY, CDR2 FYNNEI. The CDR3 covers 12 residues. The CDR3 DNA is TGTGCCAGCAGTGGGGACAGGGGTGAAGCTTTCTTT. It yields the protein CASSGDRGEAFF.

V is TRBV7-3 and J is TRBJ2-1, with TRBD1 as a possible D gene (5 bases). Trimming removed 2 bases from V and 5 bases from J, with 7 bases in between. The CDR3 has 13 residues. Per germline, CDR1 SGHTA and CDR2 FQGTGA. CDR3 DNA sequence: TGTGCCAGCAGCTTAGAAGGGGACAATGAGCAGTTCTTC. The encoded protein is CASSLEGDNEQFF.

In this sample, this clonotype is medium-sized. The chain employs TRBV18 and TRBJ2-5; D gene uncertain. There are 14 residues in the CDR3. The germline V and J ends were trimmed by 3 bases and 4 bases, with 12 bases remaining between them. The germline gives CDR1 KGHSH, CDR2 LQKENI. The CDR3 DNA sequence: TGTGCCAGCTCACCGGTCGGAACGGGAGAGACCCAGTACTTC. This codes for CASSPVGTGETQYF.

V is TRBV5-4 and J is TRBJ2-5; D uncertain. The V end lost 1 base, the J end lost 5 bases, and 12 bases lay between the germline ends. Germline values: CDR1 SGHNT, CDR2 YYREEE (reference sequence). The length of the CDR3 is 14 residues. CDR3 amino acids: CASSLWGVRETQYF. The CDR3 DNA sequence: TGTGCCAGCAGCTTGTGGGGTGTCAGGGAGACCCAGTACTTC.

This clonotype has a count of ten or more. V and J are TRBV11-2 and TRBJ2-1; 11 bases match TRBD2. V lost 0 bases to trimming and J lost 1 base; unmatched junction nucleotides: 8. Germline CDR1 reads SGHAT; CDR2 reads FQNNGV. This CDR3 has 19 residues. This chain's CDR3 is CASSLEELAGAASYNEQFF. The CDR3 nucleotides are TGTGCCAGCAGCTTAGAAGAACTAGCGGGAGCGGCTTCCTACAATGAGCAGTTCTTC.

Judged by abundance, this clonotype is medium-sized. The gene calls are TRBV6-6 and TRBJ1-5; D gene uncertain. Trimming stripped 5 bases from V and 4 bases from J, with 6 bases between. Germline-derived CDR1 and CDR2 are MNHNY and SVGAGI (reference sequence). The CDR3 consists of 12 residues. The CDR3 DNA sequence: TGTGCCAGCAGTCTTCCGAATCAGCCCCAGCATTTT. Translation: CASSLPNQPQHF.

The chain combines TRBV7-7 with TRBJ2-2; 8 bases map to TRBD1. This CDR3 region has 15 residues. From germline, CDR1 is SSHAT and CDR2 FNYEAQ (reference sequence). V lost 5 bases and J lost 5; bases outside the gene matches: 7. The CDR3 DNA sequence: TGTGCCAGCAGCCTGGGGACAGGCCTGACCGGGGAGCTGTTTTTT. This gives the protein CASSLGTGLTGELFF.

Judged by abundance, this clonotype is medium-sized. The chain has TRBV29-1 and TRBJ2-7, with D unclear. V was clipped by 4 bases and J by 5 bases, with 9 bases between them. CDR3 length: 11 residues. Germline V gives CDR1 SQVTM, CDR2 ANQGSEA. The CDR3: CSVGALDEQYF. The CDR3 bases are TGCAGCGTTGGGGCCTTAGACGAGCAGTACTTC.

The table lists this clonotype with a few counts. V and J are TRBV11-2 and TRBJ2-1, with TRBD2 identical over 7 bases. Germline V lookup: CDR1 SGHAT, CDR2 FQNNGV. V trimming: 0 bases; J trimming: 6 bases; junction bases outside the gene matches: 8. The CDR3 has 16 amino acids. The CDR3 DNA is TGTGCCAGCAGCTTAGAGTCCAGCGGGGTCTCCAATGAGCAGTTCTTC. It specifies CASSLESSGVSNEQFF. Using reference TRBV11-2 and TRBJ2-1 for the parts outside the CDR3, the full variable domain is EAGVAQSPRYKIIEKRQSVAFWCNPISGHATLYWYQQILGQGPKLLIQFQNNGVVDDSQLPKDRFSAERLKGVDSTLKIQPAKLEDSAVYLCASSLESSGVSNEQFFGPGTRLTVL.

Within the sample, this clonotype is medium-sized. The J gene is TRBJ1-1, the V gene TRBV18; D call uncertain. CDR3 length: 15 amino acids. V was trimmed by 0 bases and J by 4 bases, leaving 12 bases between them. Germline loops: CDR1 KGHSH, CDR2 LQKENI. For the CDR3, the DNA is TGTGCCAGCTCACCACCCTCCCAGAAGGGCACTGAAGCTTTCTTT. It specifies CASSPPSQKGTEAFF.

By sample share, this clonotype is medium-sized. The chain employs TRBV6-2 or TRBV6-3 and TRBJ2-5; no clear D. V lost 6 bases, J lost 3 bases, and 17 bases lay in between. Germline-derived CDR1 and CDR2 are MNHEY and SVGEGT. The CDR3 sequence is 15 residues long. This chain's CDR3 is CASSPWGPGEETQYF. For the CDR3, the DNA is TGTGCCAGCAGCCCCTGGGGTCCAGGAGAAGAGACCCAGTACTTC.

This clonotype is deemed medium-sized (0.01 to 0.1%). The V and J genes are TRBV6-1 and TRBJ1-1, with TRBD1 matching over 10 bases. The CDR3 covers 13 residues. Per the germline V gene, CDR1 is MNHNS and CDR2 is SASEGT. The J segment lost 4 bases and the V segment lost 4 bases, leaving 0 bases of the junction unmatched. CDR3 in amino acids: CASSGTGGTEAFF. CDR3 nucleotide sequence: TGTGCCAGCAGTGGGACAGGGGGCACTGAAGCTTTCTTT.

This clonotype was observed a handful of times. The chain has TRBV9 and TRBJ1-1, with D tentatively TRBD1 (5 bases). The CDR3 contains 13 residues. Germline loops: CDR1 SGDLS, CDR2 YYNGEE. Trimming left V 5 bases short and J 4 bases short, with 12 bases between. The CDR3 loop is CASSIQDRTEAFF. As DNA, the CDR3 is TGTGCCAGCAGTATACAGGATCGCACTGAAGCTTTCTTT. Combining the CDR3 with reference TRBV9 and TRBJ1-1 gives the whole variable domain DSGVTQTPKHLITATGQRVTLRCSPRSGDLSVYWYQQSLDQGLQFLIQYYNGEERAKGNILERFSAQQFPDLHSELNLSSLELGDSALYFCASSIQDRTEAFFGQGTRLTVV.

This clonotype was detected ten times or more. This chain links TRBV28 with TRBJ2-1, with D possibly called TRBD1 or TRBD2 (5 bases each). Trimming left V 7 bases short and J 2 bases short, with 12 bases between. Germline V gene lookup returns CDR1 MDHEN and CDR2 SYDVKM. The length of the CDR3 is 14 residues. The CDR3 DNA reads as TGTGCCAGCACCCGGGGCAGGACCTACAATGAGCAGTTCTTC. It is translated as CASTRGRTYNEQFF.

By its share, this clonotype is medium-sized. The CDR3 DNA is TGTGCCAGCACGGCAGGGGGCAATTACGAGCAGTACTTC. Its translation: CASTAGGNYEQYF. The J gene is TRBJ2-7, the V gene TRBV27; 8 nucleotides match TRBD1. The CDR3 runs 13 residues. The ends lost 7 bases at V and 4 bases at J; junction bases unmatched: 6. Germline V lookup: CDR1 MNHEY, CDR2 SMNVEV (reference sequence).

This clonotype was counted only a few times. This sequence joins TRBV15 and TRBJ2-3, with D tentatively TRBD1 or TRBD2 (5 bases each). CDR3 length equals 15 residues. Looked up from germline, CDR1 is LNHNV and CDR2 is YYDKDF (reference sequence). V was pared by 1 base and J by 1 base, with 9 bases between. The CDR3 region is CATSRARDGTDTQYF. As DNA, the CDR3 is TGTGCCACCAGCAGAGCCCGGGACGGCACAGATACGCAGTATTTT. Based on the CDR3 plus reference TRBV15 and TRBJ2-3, the full variable domain is DAMVIQNPRYQVTQFGKPVTLSCSQTLNHNVMYWYQQKSSQAPKLLFHYYDKDFNNEADTPDNFQSRRPNTSFCFLDIRSPGLGDTAMYLCATSRARDGTDTQYFGPGTRLTVL.

There are many counts of this clonotype. This sequence joins TRBV20-1 and TRBJ2-7; 7 bases are a match to TRBD1. Trimming removed 6 bases from V and 1 base from J; junction bases left unmatched: 9. CDR1 and CDR2 from the germline V gene are DFQATT and SNEGSKA (reference sequence). The CDR3 consists of 14 residues. The CDR3 here is CSAFDRVGSYEQYF. The CDR3 nucleotides read TGCAGTGCCTTTGACAGGGTCGGGTCCTACGAGCAGTACTTC.

Sample share makes this clonotype medium-sized. V and J are TRBV7-3 and TRBJ2-3, with a weak D call TRBD1 (7 bases). The CDR3 is 15 amino acids. V dropped 4 bases and J dropped 2 bases, with 13 bases sitting between them. CDR1 is SGHTA and CDR2 is FQGTGA in the germline V gene. The CDR3 sequence is CASSSGGSSTDTQYF. Written as DNA, the CDR3 is TGTGCCAGCAGCTCAGGGGGGTCCTCCACAGATACGCAGTATTTT.

This clonotype was counted ten times or more. The chain combines TRBV5-1 with TRBJ2-2; 8 bases map to TRBD1. The germline gives CDR1 SGHRS, CDR2 YFSETQ. The CDR3 has 15 amino acids. The V and J ends lost 4 bases and 5 bases, in that order; junction bases with no gene match: 7. The CDR3 DNA sequence: TGCGCCAGCAGCGCAGACAGGGGCGGGACCGGGGAGCTGTTTTTT. Residues: CASSADRGGTGELFF.

This clonotype was counted only a few times. V is TRBV7-2 and J is TRBJ1-5; TRBD1 agrees at 8 bases. With 4 bases clipped from V and 4 bases from J, the junction kept 3 bases outside the gene matches. Germline-derived CDR1 and CDR2 are SGHTA and FQGNSA. The CDR3 has 14 residues. CDR3 residues: CASSSTGANQPQHF. In DNA form, the CDR3 reads TGTGCCAGCAGCTCGACAGGGGCTAATCAGCCCCAGCATTTT.

This clonotype is deemed medium-sized. This chain connects TRBV6-2 or TRBV6-3 to TRBJ2-7; D is unresolved. Germline CDR1 is MNHEY and CDR2 is SVGEGT. V lost 2 bases and J lost 3, with 5 bases in between. This CDR3 contains 12 residues. The CDR3 region is CASSYVDYEQYF. DNA for the CDR3: TGTGCCAGCAGTTACGTGGACTACGAGCAGTACTTC.

This clonotype is termed medium-sized (0.01 to 0.1%). The rearrangement joins TRBV19 to TRBJ2-5; maybe TRBD1 (5 bases). The germline V gene has CDR1 LNHDA and CDR2 SQIVND (reference sequence). Trimming removed 6 bases at V and 4 bases at J, with 12 bases between. The CDR3 covers 13 residues. The CDR3 loop reads CASRQGSGETQYF. As DNA, the CDR3 is TGTGCCAGTAGGCAGGGATCCGGAGAGACCCAGTACTTC.

J is TRBJ2-7 and V is TRBV12-3 or TRBV12-4, with 13 nucleotides matching TRBD2. This CDR3 is 14 amino acids long. After removal of 6 bases from V and 5 bases from J, the junction contained 4 bases not matched to a gene. CDR3 loop: CASSFGLAGDEQYF. DNA of the CDR3: TGTGCCAGCAGCTTCGGACTAGCGGGAGACGAGCAGTACTTC.

This clonotype rates as medium-sized (0.01 to 0.1%). J is TRBJ2-2 and V is TRBV11-1; unclear D gene. Trimming took off 5 bases at V and 5 bases at J, with 9 bases between the two ends. This CDR3 comprises 13 residues. Per germline, CDR1 SGHAT and CDR2 FQDESV (reference sequence). The CDR3 region has the DNA TGTGCCAGCAGCCCACGACGGACCGGGGAGCTGTTTTTT. This encodes CASSPRRTGELFF.